Listed below are T cell receptor beta chains from one sample, sequenced in a study of CD8+CD57+ T cells in acquired aplastic anemia. TCRdb re-derived calls from the reads in MiXCR, one entry per CDR3 protein. Here the sample spans about 180,000 distinct CDR3 sequences, less than 50% being singletons. Sequencing input: sorted CD4+, CD8+, or CD8+CD57+ T cells (not recorded which) from PBMCs. The origin of the receptors is a human donor with aplastic anemia. Both conserved end residues are part of each CDR3. The order of the fields is D gene, J gene, clone size, V gene, CDR3 DNA, CDR3 protein. The D gene is left open where the match is weak. Not every row has a clone size; where given, it reads once, few, many or a size class.

>TRBD1|TRBJ1-5|-|TRBV6-2/TRBV6-3
TGTGCCAGCAACAGAGGGGGCCCCTACAATCAGCCCCAGCATTTT
CASNRGGPYNQPQHF
>TRBD1|TRBJ1-4|many|TRBV20-1
TGCAGTGCTCCCGGGACAGGGATTCAACTGTTTTTT
CSAPGTGIQLFF
>-|TRBJ1-2|-|TRBV25-1
TGTGCCAGCAGTGAAAATGACGGATTGCTCTATGGCTACACCTTC
CASSENDGLLYGYTF
>-|TRBJ1-5|many|TRBV4-1
TGCGCCAGCAGCCGTATCAATCAGCCCCAGCATTTT
CASSRINQPQHF
>-|TRBJ1-4|-|TRBV5-1
TGCGCCAGCAGCTTGGAAGGGAGGGGTGAAAAACTGTTTTTT
CASSLEGRGEKLFF
>TRBD1|TRBJ2-5|few|TRBV7-7
TGTGCCAGCAGCCCGGACAGGGGCGAGACCCAGTACTTC
CASSPDRGETQYF
>-|TRBJ1-2|once|TRBV29-1
TGCAGCGCCTGGGCCTTCTATGGCTACACCTTC
CSAWAFYGYTF
>-|TRBJ2-1|-|TRBV6-5
-
CASSYPFGGGAGEQLF
>-|TRBJ2-5|few|TRBV10-3
TGTGCCATCAGTGACGGCTTCCAAGAGACCCAGTACTTC
CAISDGFQETQYF
>-|TRBJ2-5|many|TRBV6-1
TGTGCCAGCAGACGCACAGGGGACTACCAAGAGACCCAGTACTTC
CASRRTGDYQETQYF
>-|TRBJ1-3|-|TRBV12-3/TRBV12-4
TGTGCCAGCAGTTTTAAGTACACCGGGGGGGATAACACCATATATTTT
CASSFKYTGGDNTIYF